This passage covers 9 T cell receptor beta chains from one sample sequenced in a study of blood T cell repertoires in COVID-19. Some clones are missing from TCRdb's copy, which holds only in-frame ones; the method was immunoSEQ multiplex PCR. The sample lists about 100,000 clones, roughly nine tenths seen once, with 5.1% in the top ten. What was sequenced was peripheral blood. These TCRs come from a man aged 45-65 years with acute or convalescent COVID-19.

This clone was detected only a few times. CDR3 sequence: CASSHPGAEAFF. As DNA, the CDR3 is TGTGCCAGCAGCCACCCGGGGGCTGAAGCTTTCTTT. V and J are TRBV2 and TRBJ1-1; weak D call: TRBD1 (5 bases). The CDR3 is 12 residues long. Germline V gene lookup returns CDR1 SNHLY and CDR2 FYNNEI. The germline V and J ends were trimmed by 6 bases and 6 bases, with 11 bases remaining between them.

The V call is TRBV6-2 or TRBV6-3, the J call TRBJ2-1; 12 nucleotides align to TRBD2. Germline CDR1 MNHEY, CDR2 SVGEGT. The CDR3 totals 18 residues. V was clipped by 5 bases and J by 7 bases; unmatched bases: 15. DNA of the CDR3: TGTGCCAGCAGTCCGGGCAGACTAGCGGGAGAGGGGGTGAATGAGCAGTTCTTC. Its protein product is CASSPGRLAGEGVNEQFF.

This sequence joins TRBV6-2 or TRBV6-3 and TRBJ2-1; maybe TRBD2 (6 bases). The ends were cut back, 6 bases at V and 7 bases at J, with 19 bases in the middle. CDR1 is MNHEY, CDR2 SVGEGT, per germline. The CDR3 is 15 residues long. The CDR3 spells CASSTRDSRTNEQFF. The CDR3 DNA sequence: TGTGCCAGCAGCACAAGGGACTCTCGGACAAATGAGCAGTTCTTC.

The chain uses TRBV5-1 and TRBJ1-3, with D perhaps TRBD1 (6 bases). Germline loops: CDR1 SGHRS, CDR2 YFSETQ. Trimming left V 3 bases short and J 0 bases short, with 13 bases between. The CDR3 covers 16 residues. The CDR3 loop is CASSSDGQSSGNTIYF. The DNA of the CDR3 is TGCGCCAGCAGCTCTGATGGACAGAGCTCTGGAAACACCATATATTTT.

The chain combines TRBV20-1 with TRBJ1-2; D might be TRBD1 (6 bases). CDR1 is DFQATT, CDR2 SNEGSKA, per germline (reference sequence). Trimming shortened V by 2 bases and J by 13 bases, and 14 bases separated the two germline ends. This CDR3 contains 11 residues. CDR3 sequence reads: CSARQGLKATF. Written as DNA, the CDR3 is TGCAGTGCTAGACAGGGGCTTAAGGCCACCTTC.

The chain recombines TRBV7-2 with TRBJ1-2, with 7 bases lining up with TRBD1. Germline V gives CDR1 SGHTA, CDR2 FQGNSA. The CDR3 totals 13 residues. V lost 2 bases, J lost 7 bases, and 4 bases stayed unmatched. The DNA of the CDR3 is TGTGCCAGCAGCTTAACAGGGGACCGTGGCTACACCTTC. It codes for CASSLTGDRGYTF.

This clone was seen a single time. The gene calls are TRBV28 and TRBJ1-2, with D perhaps TRBD1 (5 bases). Per the germline V gene, CDR1 is MDHEN and CDR2 is SYDVKM. The CDR3 is 13 amino acids. CDR3 amino acids: CATMLGGVAGYTF. The CDR3 coding sequence is TGTGCAACCATGCTGGGGGGGGTGGCTGGCTACACCTTC.

V gene TRBV19 combines with J gene TRBJ1-2; the match to TRBD1 covers 7 bases. Germline CDR1 LNHDA, CDR2 SQIVND (reference sequence). The CDR3 contains 14 residues. The J segment lost 7 bases and the V segment lost 7 bases, leaving 12 bases of the junction unmatched. Written as DNA, the CDR3 is TGTGCCAGTATTGTATCCAGGGGGAGCGGTGGCTACACCTTC. As protein: CASIVSRGSGGYTF.

This sequence joins TRBV19 and TRBJ1-2; D gene uncertain. Trimming took off 6 bases at V and 4 bases at J, with 12 bases between the two ends. Per germline, CDR1 LNHDA and CDR2 SQIVND (reference sequence). The CDR3 is 13 residues long. CDR3 sequence (DNA): TGTGCCAGTAGACGGCAGGCGATCTATGGCTACACCTTC. Its protein product is CASRRQAIYGYTF.